One TCR beta chain is described in this entry. The antigen is undetermined. The sample comes from a study of CD8+CD57+ T cells in acquired aplastic anemia. Study details: Quantities of DNA derived from sorted CD4+ and CD8+ cells averaged 3.2 ug. CD4+ cell libraries from healthy donors averaged about 11 million reads.

Researchers used genomic DNA as the template to profile TCR beta VDJ and CDR3. A single record per CDR3 protein comes from TCRdb applying MiXCR to the reads. The sample records roughly 420,000 distinct CDR3 sequences, just under 70% being singletons. The CDR3 runs to 13 residues. Trimming stripped 5 bases from V and 6 bases from J, with 17 bases between. The germline V gene encodes CDR1 SQVTM and CDR2 ANQGSEA. Study-wide points: Patients and healthy controls showed no significant CD8+ Simpson's diversity difference. Patients had about 31 CD8+ CDR3 sequences in common with controls (the shared set).

The source material was sorted CD4+, CD8+, or CD8+CD57+ T cells (not recorded which) from PBMCs. This receptor was obtained from a human donor in good health, serving as a control. The chain is built from TRBV29-1 and TRBJ2-7, with D unclear. CDR3 residues: CSVSGRNWGEQYF. DNA for the CDR3: TGCAGCGTTTCAGGCAGAAATTGGGGCGAGCAGTACTTC.